One and the same sample provided the 24 T cell receptor beta chains below, sequenced in a study of blood T cell repertoires in COVID-19. Method: immunoSEQ multiplex PCR; TCRdb's copy keeps in-frame clones and lacks some. Among 200,000 to 250,000 clones listed, approximately 78% were seen once. The specimen sequenced was peripheral blood. These receptors came from a woman older than 75 with COVID-19, enrolled during active disease.

This clone was observed a few times. The sample contains more than one DNA sequence encoding this CDR3. The chain has TRBV5-1 and TRBJ2-7, with D maybe TRBD2 (5 bases). The CDR3 is made up of 12 amino acids. V was clipped by 1 base and J by 5 bases, with 7 bases between them. Germline-derived CDR1 and CDR2 are SGHRS and YFSETQ. The CDR3 nucleotides read TGCGCCAGCAGCTTGCCCGGGAACGAGCAGTACTTC. Its protein product is CASSLPGNEQYF.

The chain joins TRBV2 to TRBJ1-1, with a tentative D call TRBD1 (6 bases). Germline V CDR1 and CDR2: SNHLY, FYNNEI. Trimming cost V 1 base and J 4 bases, with 10 bases left between them. The CDR3 runs 14 residues. The CDR3 sequence is CASSEVTGITEAFF. The CDR3 DNA is TGTGCCAGCAGTGAAGTAACAGGGATCACTGAAGCTTTCTTT.

This chain joins TRBV15 and TRBJ1-1; the D gene is possibly TRBD1 (5 bases). Germline assignment: CDR1 LNHNV and CDR2 YYDKDF (reference sequence). CDR3 length: 16 residues. V lost 0 bases and J 6 bases, leaving 17 bases between the germline ends. The DNA of the CDR3 is TGTGCCACCAGCAGAGATTATGGGGAGGTGGGGCCTGAAGCTTTCTTT. Protein: CATSRDYGEVGPEAFF.

This clone was found a few times. The rearrangement uses TRBV18 and TRBJ1-2; D may be TRBD1 (6 bases). V dropped 1 base and J dropped 2 bases, with 14 bases sitting between them. The CDR3 contains 16 residues. The germline gives CDR1 KGHSH, CDR2 LQKENI. Here the CDR3 reads CASSPLGGGANYGYTF. In DNA form, the CDR3 reads TGTGCCAGCTCACCACTAGGCGGGGGCGCGAACTATGGCTACACCTTC.

The CDR3: CASSSRQGRISEAFF. CDR3 coding DNA: TGTGCCAGCAGTTCTCGACAGGGGCGGATATCTGAAGCTTTCTTT. V usage is TRBV27 and J usage is TRBJ1-1, with 8 bases aligning to TRBD1. Per the germline V gene, CDR1 is MNHEY and CDR2 is SMNVEV (reference sequence). The CDR3 runs 15 residues. J lost 6 bases, V lost 4 bases, and 10 bases had no gene match.

The chain uses TRBV7-2 and TRBJ2-1; the D gene is possibly TRBD2 (5 bases). The CDR3 spans 17 residues. Trimming left V 7 bases short and J 0 bases short, with 19 bases between. Germline assignment: CDR1 SGHTA and CDR2 FQGNSA. CDR3 protein: CASTPTTAGFSYNEQFF. The CDR3 coding sequence is TGTGCCAGCACCCCGACGACTGCGGGCTTCTCCTACAATGAGCAGTTCTTC.

The chain uses TRBV10-3 and TRBJ1-1, with D possibly TRBD1 on 5 matching bases. The V and J ends lost 6 bases and 11 bases respectively, with 13 bases between them. CDR3 length: 11 amino acids. The germline V gene encodes CDR1 ENHRY and CDR2 SYGVKD. CDR3 sequence reads: CAIRQKGRAFF. The DNA for the CDR3 is TGTGCCATCAGACAGAAGGGGAGGGCTTTCTTT.

This chain connects TRBV7-9 to TRBJ1-4; D is uncertain. The CDR3 covers 17 residues. In germline, CDR1 is SEHNR, CDR2 FQNEAQ (reference sequence). V was trimmed by 6 bases and J by 0 bases, leaving 17 bases between them. The CDR3 DNA reads as TGTGCCAGCAGTCCTCGACGCACAGCCGCAACTAATGAAAAACTGTTTTTT. Translated: CASSPRRTAATNEKLFF.

This clone has only a few counts. The chain is built from TRBV25-1 and TRBJ1-2; no clear D gene. V lost 9 bases to trimming and J lost 5 bases, with 10 bases between them. Germline assignment: CDR1 MGHDK and CDR2 SYGVNS. This CDR3 has 11 amino acids. CDR3 DNA sequence: TGTGCCAGTCAGTCAGGATATGGCTACACCTTC. It encodes CASQSGYGYTF.

On this clone: The sample has other DNA sequences that encode this CDR3 too. The chain joins TRBV6-5 to TRBJ2-1; TRBD2 matches 7 bases. The germline V gene has CDR1 MNHEY and CDR2 SVGAGI. CDR3 length equals 15 residues. V shed 0 bases, J shed 2 bases, and the junction held 1 base outside the gene matches. The CDR3 coding sequence is TGTGCCAGCAGTTACTCGGGGACTACCTACAATGAGCAGTTCTTC. Its protein is CASSYSGTTYNEQFF.

This clone appeared a few times. This chain uses TRBV27 with TRBJ1-2, with D perhaps TRBD1 (5 bases). The CDR3 is 14 residues long. V was cut by 3 bases and J by 3 bases, with 11 bases left in between. Looked up from germline, CDR1 is MNHEY and CDR2 is SMNVEV (reference sequence). The CDR3: CASSFSSGHYGYTF. In nucleotides, the CDR3 is TGTGCCAGCAGTTTCTCTTCAGGGCACTATGGCTACACCTTC.

This chain links TRBV11-3 with TRBJ2-1; a weak D match, TRBD2 (6 bases). V lost 5 bases and J 14 bases, leaving 25 bases between the germline ends. Looked up from germline, CDR1 is SGHNT and CDR2 is YENEEA. This CDR3 is built from 15 residues. CDR3 coding DNA: TGTGCCAGCAGCCAATCAGGGCGCCCCGGGCGGGAAAAGTTCTTC. This codes for CASSQSGRPGREKFF.

This clone was recorded a few times. A read error may account for a junction end that differs from germline. The rearrangement joins TRBV7-7 to TRBJ2-7, with TRBD1 as a possible D gene (6 bases). Germline V gene sequence: CDR1 SSHAT, CDR2 FNYEAQ (reference sequence). The CDR3 runs to 13 residues. The CDR3 protein is CASSLGRGGEQYF. The CDR3 region has the DNA TGTGCTAGCAGCTTGGGCCGAGGGGGCGAGCAGTACTTC.

The chain uses TRBV12-2 and TRBJ2-7; the D segment call TRBD1 is taken from the table without a DNA check. TRBV12-2 is tagged as a pseudogene. The CDR3 is made up of 14 amino acids. CDR3 sequence: CASRFTGQVYEQYF. The CDR3 nucleotides read TGTGCAAGTCGCTTCACGGGACAGGTCTACGAGCAGTACTTC.

Written as DNA, the CDR3 is TGTGCCAGCAGACCTACTAGCGGGATAAACACCGGGGAGCTGTTTTTT. Its translation: CASRPTSGINTGELFF. V and J are TRBV7-3 and TRBJ2-2; 10 positions agree with TRBD2. Germline V gene sequence: CDR1 SGHTA, CDR2 FQGTGA. The CDR3 consists of 16 residues. J was trimmed by 2 bases and V by 6 bases; bases with no gene match: 6.

This chain connects TRBV5-1 to TRBJ1-1, with 7 bases fitting TRBD1. This CDR3 spans 12 amino acids. CDR1 SGHRS and CDR2 YFSETQ come from the germline V gene. V was clipped by 4 bases and J by 6 bases; unmatched bases: 3. CDR3: CASSIGTAEAFF. CDR3 DNA: TGCGCCAGCAGCATCGGGACAGCTGAAGCTTTCTTT. Full variable domain (outside the CDR3, taken from reference TRBV5-1 and TRBJ1-1): KAGVTQTPRYLIKTRGQQVTLSCSPISGHRSVSWYQQTPGQGLQFLFEYFSETQRNKGNFPGRFSGRQFSNSRSEMNVSTLELGDSALYLCASSIGTAEAFFGQGTRLTVV.

The V gene is TRBV30, the J gene TRBJ1-5, with D possibly matching TRBD1 (5 bases). The V gene lost 2 bases and the J gene lost 4 bases, with 15 bases spanning the gap. The CDR3 has 15 residues. Germline V gene data show CDR1 as GTSNPN and CDR2 as SVGIG (reference sequence). CDR3 DNA: TGTGCCTGGAGTAAACCGACAGCGACTAATCAGCCCCAGCATTTT. Translated: CAWSKPTATNQPQHF.

The chain joins TRBV20-1 to TRBJ2-1; 10 nucleotides align to TRBD2. This CDR3 is 15 amino acids long. Germline V gene sequence: CDR1 DFQATT, CDR2 SNEGSKA (reference sequence). V lost 3 bases, J lost 4 bases, and 6 bases stayed unmatched. For the CDR3, the DNA is TGCAGTGCTAGTTCACCTAGCGGGGGATACAATGAGCAGTTCTTC. Translating gives CSASSPSGGYNEQFF.

The chain carries TRBV6-1 and TRBJ1-5, with a possible D match to TRBD1 (5 bases). Trimming stripped 5 bases from V and 3 bases from J, with 14 bases between. The germline gives CDR1 MNHNS, CDR2 SASEGT. The CDR3 has 15 amino acids. CDR3 DNA sequence: TGTGCCAGCAGTTCCGGGACTAAAGACAATCAGCCCCAGCATTTT. It codes for CASSSGTKDNQPQHF.

The chain combines TRBV5-8 with TRBJ2-1, with TRBD2 matching over 14 bases. V shed 4 bases, J shed 8 bases, and the junction held 8 bases outside the gene matches. The CDR3 is 16 residues long. Germline V gene data show CDR1 as SGHTS and CDR2 as YDEGEE. DNA for the CDR3: TGTGCCAGCAGCAGAGGGACTAGCGGGAGAAAAGATGAGCAGTTCTTC. This codes for CASSRGTSGRKDEQFF.

This rearrangement joins TRBV18 to TRBJ1-5, with 8 nucleotides matching TRBD1. Germline values: CDR1 KGHSH, CDR2 LQKENI. Trimming cost V 3 bases and J 3 bases; bases outside gene matches: 7. The CDR3 is made up of 16 amino acids. The CDR3 protein is CASSPPDRALNQPQHF. DNA of the CDR3: TGTGCCAGCTCACCTCCGGACAGGGCCCTCAATCAGCCCCAGCATTTT.

This rearrangement joins TRBV7-2 to TRBJ2-5; D ambiguous. V was cut by 4 bases and J by 2 bases, with 11 bases left in between. Per the germline V gene, CDR1 is SGHTA and CDR2 is FQGNSA. There are 14 residues in the CDR3. This CDR3 is CASSSFVEQETQYF. In DNA form, the CDR3 reads TGTGCCAGCAGCTCCTTTGTAGAACAAGAGACCCAGTACTTC.

The chain has TRBV28 and TRBJ1-1; TRBD1 aligns across 7 bases. After removal of 5 bases from V and 4 bases from J, the junction contained 7 bases not matched to a gene. Germline V gene lookup returns CDR1 MDHEN and CDR2 SYDVKM. The CDR3 covers 14 residues. The CDR3 DNA is TGTGCCAGCAGTACCCCGCACAGGGGCACTGAAGCTTTCTTT. This codes for CASSTPHRGTEAFF.

The chain links TRBV9 to TRBJ1-3; no definite D call. V was trimmed by 3 bases and J by 7 bases, leaving 14 bases between them. There are 14 residues in the CDR3. Germline CDR1 reads SGDLS; CDR2 reads YYNGEE. CDR3 sequence (DNA): TGTGCCAGCAGCGATGAGGGTGGAGGGAACACCATATATTTT. It codes for CASSDEGGGNTIYF.